The clone carrying this T cell receptor (beta chain) was seen repeatedly, ten times or more. After 5'RACE with constant-segment primers, TCR alpha and TCR beta cDNA libraries carrying sample barcodes and UMIs were obtained. Each CDR3 protein gets one entry after TCRdb re-called the 5' RACE reads with MiXCR. The repertoire has around 200,000 distinct CDR3 sequences, 25% to 35% of them found once; the top ten carry roughly an eighth. V lost 3 bases to trimming and J lost 12 bases, with 20 bases between them. The CDR3 extends over 13 amino acids. Germline V gives CDR1 DFQATT, CDR2 SNEGSKA (reference sequence). This sample is part of a study of T-cell memory formation after mild COVID-19.

This clonotype was sampled from an adult woman who had mild COVID-19 (a few samples of this study predate the infection). Cell type and time point are not known. The V and J genes are TRBV20-1 and TRBJ1-1; D is undetermined. Material: PBMCs or a T cell subset sorted from them (not recorded which). The CDR3 sequence is CSASSPGREATFF. The CDR3 bases are TGCAGTGCTAGTAGTCCCGGGCGGGAGGCAACTTTCTTT.